The 29 T cell receptor beta chains presented below share a single source sample, sequenced in a study of blood T cell repertoires in COVID-19. Measured with immunoSEQ multiplex PCR; TCRdb has only the in-frame clones, and not every one. The sample yields about 60,000 clones, approximately 86% seen once. Sample: peripheral blood. The source of these receptors is an elderly woman with active COVID-19.

The chain combines TRBV6-5 with TRBJ2-3; D is undetermined. This CDR3 comprises 12 residues. The V gene's germline CDR1 is MNHEY and CDR2 SVGAGI. Trimming stripped 6 bases from V and 6 bases from J, with 10 bases between. Here the CDR3 DNA reads TGTGCCAGCAGACTCCTTTGGGATACGCAGTATTTT. The encoded protein is CASRLLWDTQYF.

This chain uses TRBV12-3 or TRBV12-4 with TRBJ2-1, with D hard to call. CDR3 size: 13 residues. Trimming shortened V by 3 bases and J by 3 bases, and 6 bases separated the two germline ends. DNA for the CDR3: TGTGCCAGCAGTTTTAGATTCTACAATGAGCAGTTCTTC. Translating it yields CASSFRFYNEQFF.

A few counts support this clone. The chain links TRBV9 to TRBJ2-5; TRBD2 aligns across 9 bases. The CDR3 sequence is 15 residues long. V lost 6 bases and J lost 2; bases outside the gene matches: 8. Germline CDR1 is SGDLS and CDR2 is YYNGEE. In DNA form, the CDR3 reads TGTGCCAGCACGAGAGCGGGGGGAAATCAAGAGACCCAGTACTTC. Its translation: CASTRAGGNQETQYF.

CDR3 DNA: TGCGCCAGCAGCCAAGTTCACCTAGCGGGGGCCATCTACGAGCAGTACTTC. Translation gives CASSQVHLAGAIYEQYF. This chain links TRBV4-1 with TRBJ2-7; 10 nucleotides align to TRBD2. V shed 1 base, J shed 3 bases, and the junction held 9 bases outside the gene matches. The CDR3 consists of 17 residues. Germline V lookup: CDR1 MGHRA, CDR2 YSYEKL.

The chain has TRBV5-4 and TRBJ2-5; 7 bases are a match to TRBD2. Germline CDR1 reads SGHNT; CDR2 reads YYREEE (reference sequence). Trimming took 0 bases from V and 4 from J; bases not matched to a gene: 3. CDR3 length equals 14 residues. The CDR3 sequence: CASSLAGGGETQYF. The CDR3, as DNA: TGTGCCAGCAGCTTGGCTGGGGGGGGAGAGACCCAGTACTTC.

This chain links TRBV13 with TRBJ1-2; 7 bases line up with TRBD1. CDR3 length equals 13 residues. Germline CDR1 reads PRHDT; CDR2 reads FYEKMQ (reference sequence). Trimming at V came to 5 bases and at J to 5 bases, leaving 5 bases not matched to a gene. In DNA form, the CDR3 reads TGTGCCAGCAGCCCGACAGGGTCATATGGCTACACCTTC. Its protein product is CASSPTGSYGYTF.

J is TRBJ2-5 and V is TRBV19; 9 nucleotides align to TRBD2. Germline V gene data show CDR1 as LNHDA and CDR2 as SQIVND (reference sequence). CDR3 size: 14 residues. V trimming: 8 bases; J trimming: 5 bases; junction bases outside the gene matches: 9. CDR3 DNA sequence: TGTGCCAGTCAAGCGGGGGGTCGCTGGGAGACCCAGTACTTC. It yields the protein CASQAGGRWETQYF.

This clone was counted a single time. The genes are TRBV4-3 and TRBJ1-4; 10 bases line up with TRBD1. Germline V gene lookup returns CDR1 LGHNA and CDR2 YSLEER. The CDR3 is 15 residues long. With V trimmed by 1 base and J by 7 bases, 3 bases remained unmatched. The CDR3 protein is CASSQGQGAGEKLFF. CDR3 coding DNA: TGCGCCAGCAGCCAAGGACAGGGGGCGGGTGAAAAACTGTTTTTT.

This chain joins TRBV5-1 and TRBJ1-2, with 8 bases matching TRBD1. J lost 5 bases, V lost 2 bases, and 2 bases had no gene match. The V gene's germline CDR1 is SGHRS and CDR2 YFSETQ. The CDR3 has 13 amino acids. CDR3 sequence reads: CASSLGTGYGYTF. Here the CDR3 DNA reads TGCGCCAGCAGCTTAGGGACAGGATATGGCTACACCTTC.

The chain has TRBV29-1 and TRBJ1-2, with TRBD1 matching 12 bases. CDR3 length equals 14 residues. Looked up from germline, CDR1 is SQVTM and CDR2 is ANQGSEA. V gave up 4 bases and J gave up 7 bases; unmatched junction bases: 7. Here the CDR3 DNA reads TGCAGCGTTGGGAAGGGACAGGGGGCGGGTGGCTACACCTTC. Protein product: CSVGKGQGAGGYTF.

The chain has TRBV7-2 and TRBJ1-6; D is unclear. Trimming left V 1 base short and J 2 bases short, with 6 bases between. The CDR3 consists of 15 residues. CDR1 and CDR2 (germline): SGHTA, FQGNSA. The CDR3 nucleotides read TGTGCCAGCAGCTTAGGAGGGACCTATAATTCACCCCTCCACTTT. This gives the protein CASSLGGTYNSPLHF.

This clone was counted once. The chain has TRBV9 and TRBJ1-3; D gene ambiguous. The CDR3 spans 17 residues. Germline-derived CDR1 and CDR2 are SGDLS and YYNGEE. Trimming stripped 0 bases from V and 3 bases from J, with 16 bases between. The CDR3 loop is CASSVDPRREVGNTIYF. CDR3 in DNA: TGTGCCAGCAGCGTAGACCCAAGGAGGGAAGTTGGAAACACCATATATTTT.

The V call is TRBV7-2, the J call TRBJ1-4; D unclear. Trimming removed 1 base at V and 8 bases at J, with 8 bases between. Germline V lookup: CDR1 SGHTA, CDR2 FQGNSA. This CDR3 has 13 amino acids. In nucleotides, the CDR3 is TGTGCCAGCAGCTTAGAATACGGGGAAAAACTGTTTTTT. Translating gives CASSLEYGEKLFF.

The rearrangement links TRBV27 to TRBJ2-3; D is undetermined. The CDR3 has 11 amino acids. Trimming stripped 6 bases from V and 9 bases from J, with 10 bases between. Per germline, CDR1 MNHEY and CDR2 SMNVEV (reference sequence). In DNA, the CDR3 is TGTGCCAGCAGCTACGGGTCGACGCAGTATTTT. Translating gives CASSYGSTQYF.

Points on this clone: Other nucleotide sequences in the sample specify the same CDR3. The chain uses TRBV9 and TRBJ2-5, with TRBD2 matching over 9 bases. The V segment lost 7 bases and the J segment 5 bases; nucleotides outside the gene matches: 18. Germline V CDR1 and CDR2: SGDLS, YYNGEE. This CDR3 has 17 residues. CDR3 in DNA: TGTGCCAGCCGCGCACCGCGTCGCGGGGGGGCGGGGGAGACCCAGTACTTC. Its protein is CASRAPRRGGAGETQYF.

The chain joins TRBV4-1 to TRBJ1-6; D is unresolved. The germline gives CDR1 MGHRA, CDR2 YSYEKL. Deletions cut 4 bases from V and 6 bases from J, with 22 bases between. The CDR3 spans 18 residues. The DNA for the CDR3 is TGCGCCAGCAGCCTCCCGAGGGTAGATCTGGCAGCTAATTCACCCCTCCACTTT. It yields the protein CASSLPRVDLAANSPLHF.

This clone has just one count. The chain links TRBV13 to TRBJ1-1, with D uncertain. Trimming stripped 0 bases from V and 3 bases from J, with 14 bases between. The V gene's germline CDR1 is PRHDT and CDR2 FYEKMQ (reference sequence). This CDR3 has 16 residues. The CDR3 is CASSLGLQVRYTEAFF. The CDR3, as DNA: TGTGCCAGCAGCTTAGGCCTCCAGGTTCGGTACACTGAAGCTTTCTTT.

The chain links TRBV7-9 to TRBJ2-2; 7 bases agree with TRBD2. V trimming: 5 bases; J trimming: 3 bases; junction bases outside the gene matches: 9. Germline V gene lookup returns CDR1 SEHNR and CDR2 FQNEAQ (reference sequence). The CDR3 sequence is 16 residues long. CDR3 protein: CASSLEGLPYTGELFF. DNA of the CDR3: TGTGCCAGCAGCCTCGAGGGACTACCCTACACCGGGGAGCTGTTTTTT.

This clone is a singleton in its sample. The rearrangement uses TRBV7-3 and TRBJ1-1, with D hard to call. Germline loops: CDR1 SGHTA, CDR2 FQGTGA. The CDR3 extends over 13 amino acids. Trimming shortened V by 4 bases and J by 7 bases, and 13 bases separated the two germline ends. For the CDR3, the DNA is TGTGCCAGCAGCTCCCCCCCGGCGGGTGAAGCTTTCTTT. Protein: CASSSPPAGEAFF.

This clone turned up a few times. The CDR3 here is CATPRRSGANVLTF. CDR3 sequence (DNA): TGTGCCACACCCCGCAGGTCTGGGGCCAACGTCCTGACTTTC. The chain employs TRBV7-9 and TRBJ2-6; D gene ambiguous. CDR3 length equals 14 residues. Trimming cost V 10 bases and J 1 base, with 11 bases left between them. Germline V CDR1 and CDR2: SEHNR, FQNEAQ (reference sequence).

This sequence joins TRBV30 and TRBJ2-3; 10 bases are shared with TRBD2. The germline gives CDR1 GTSNPN, CDR2 SVGIG (reference sequence). CDR3 length: 18 amino acids. V lost 5 bases, J lost 2 bases, and 16 bases stayed unmatched. CDR3 DNA sequence: TGTGCCTGGGGACAGGGTGATTGGACTAGCGGCGACACAGATACGCAGTATTTT. It specifies CAWGQGDWTSGDTDTQYF.

The chain recombines TRBV9 with TRBJ2-2, with TRBD2 matching over 9 bases. The CDR3 has 17 amino acids. Germline V gives CDR1 SGDLS, CDR2 YYNGEE. Trimming at V came to 2 bases and at J to 0 bases, leaving 5 bases not matched to a gene. The CDR3 loop reads CASSVRRTSANTGELFF. CDR3 bases: TGTGCCAGCAGCGTCCGCCGGACTAGCGCGAACACCGGGGAGCTGTTTTTT.

V and J are TRBV6-5 and TRBJ2-5; 9 bases are shared with TRBD2. In germline, CDR1 is MNHEY, CDR2 SVGAGI. The CDR3 is 15 amino acids. Germline trimming cut 2 bases from V and 5 bases from J; bases unmatched to any gene: 6. CDR3 loop: CASSYAGLAPETQYF. The CDR3 DNA sequence: TGTGCCAGCAGTTACGCGGGACTAGCCCCGGAGACCCAGTACTTC.

The chain recombines TRBV7-3 with TRBJ2-3, with 7 bases aligning to TRBD2. Trimming at V came to 5 bases and at J to 0 bases, leaving 8 bases not matched to a gene. The CDR3 is 16 amino acids. Germline assignment: CDR1 SGHTA and CDR2 FQGTGA. The CDR3 DNA is TGTGCCAGCAGCCGCGCCGGGGGGACCAGCACAGATACGCAGTATTTT. This codes for CASSRAGGTSTDTQYF.

The chain carries TRBV21-1 and TRBJ1-4. TRBV21-1 is assigned pseudogene status. The CDR3 has 21 amino acids. The CDR3 bases are TGTGCCAGCAGCAAAGGGGGGGAGGGGCCGGTCTCATTTGCAACTAATGAAAAACTGTTTTTT. Amino acid sequence: CASSKGGEGPVSFATNEKLFF.

This chain joins TRBV24-1 and TRBJ1-5; D is possibly TRBD1 (5 bases). Germline V CDR1 and CDR2: KGHDR, SFDVKD. V shed 0 bases and J shed 4 bases, with 6 bases lying between them. This CDR3 is 14 amino acids long. The DNA for the CDR3 is TGTGCCACCAGTGATTTGCAGGGAAATCAGCCCCAGCATTTT. Its protein is CATSDLQGNQPQHF.

The rearrangement uses TRBV11-2 and TRBJ1-2; 7 nucleotides agree with TRBD1. The CDR3 is 16 residues long. Germline assignment: CDR1 SGHAT and CDR2 FQNNGV. V lost 5 bases and J lost 1; bases outside the gene matches: 10. The CDR3 region is CASSRATGMFNYGYTF. The CDR3 nucleotides read TGTGCCAGCAGCCGCGCGACAGGGATGTTTAACTATGGCTACACCTTC.

This chain uses TRBV11-2 with TRBJ2-3; 12 bases agree with TRBD2. CDR1 and CDR2 (germline): SGHAT, FQNNGV. V lost 5 bases and J lost 3; bases outside the gene matches: 3. The CDR3 is made up of 15 amino acids. The CDR3 loop is CASSLTSGGTDTQYF. Here the CDR3 DNA reads TGTGCCAGCAGCCTTACTAGCGGGGGGACAGATACGCAGTATTTT.

This sequence joins TRBV28 and TRBJ2-7, with D possibly TRBD1 on 5 matching bases. The CDR3 covers 15 residues. In germline, CDR1 is MDHEN, CDR2 SYDVKM. V was trimmed by 6 bases and J by 3 bases, leaving 18 bases between them. In nucleotides, the CDR3 is TGTGCCAGCAGCGGACCCCAGGGTTGGGACTACGAGCAGTACTTC. Protein product: CASSGPQGWDYEQYF.